The 7 T cell receptor beta chains presented below share a single source sample, sequenced in a study of OX40 agonist ivuxolimab in advanced cancers. Assay used: immunoSEQ multiplex PCR; TCRdb lists only in-frame clones, some missing. This sample carries roughly 64,000 clones, over 65% of them seen once, and the ten largest clones take 2% to 3%. Specimen: CD4+ or CD8+ T cells sorted from blood, collected in a trial of the OX40 agonist ivuxolimab. The receptors derive from an adult with an advanced solid tumor such as melanoma, head and neck, liver or kidney cancer.

The chain carries TRBV25-1 and TRBJ2-5; 8 positions agree with TRBD2. Losses at the gene ends were 3 bases for V and 5 bases for J; bases not matched to a gene: 14. The CDR3 totals 17 residues. Germline CDR1 is MGHDK and CDR2 is SYGVNS. The CDR3 is CASSERGIAGFGETQYF. The CDR3, as DNA: TGTGCCAGCAGTGAGCGGGGTATAGCGGGATTTGGTGAGACCCAGTACTTC.

The chain uses TRBV7-9 and TRBJ2-7; possible D gene TRBD1, 6 bases. This CDR3 is 15 amino acids long. V gave up 5 bases and J gave up 1 base, with 15 bases separating them. Germline CDR1 is SEHNR and CDR2 is FQNEAQ (reference sequence). The CDR3 sequence: CASSNPGTKSYEQYF. The CDR3 DNA follows: TGTGCCAGCAGCAACCCCGGGACAAAGTCCTACGAGCAGTACTTC.

V is TRBV5-1 and J is TRBJ2-2; no clear D. From germline, CDR1 is SGHRS and CDR2 YFSETQ. The CDR3 loop spans 15 amino acids. The ends were cut back, 2 bases at V and 5 bases at J, with 13 bases in the middle. The CDR3 sequence is CASSLSQSGTGELFF. CDR3 nucleotide sequence: TGCGCCAGCAGCTTAAGTCAGTCTGGGACCGGGGAGCTGTTTTTT.

The CDR3 sequence: CASSATSGPYEQYF. The DNA of the CDR3 is TGTGCCAGCAGTGCGACTAGCGGCCCCTACGAGCAGTACTTC. V usage is TRBV6-5 and J usage is TRBJ2-7, with 9 nucleotides matching TRBD2. CDR3 size: 14 residues. The V gene end was trimmed by 5 bases and the J gene end by 2 bases; junction bases not matched to a gene: 4. The V gene's germline CDR1 is MNHEY and CDR2 SVGAGI.

CDR3 bases: TGTGCCAGCAGCCAGAGTATGGATTACGAGCAGTACTTC. It translates to CASSQSMDYEQYF. J is TRBJ2-7 and V is TRBV11-3; D not resolved. CDR3 length equals 13 residues. Trimming shortened V by 5 bases and J by 4 bases, and 12 bases separated the two germline ends. Looked up from germline, CDR1 is SGHNT and CDR2 is YENEEA.

This chain joins TRBV15 and TRBJ2-5, with D maybe TRBD2 (5 bases). This CDR3 is 14 amino acids long. The germline gives CDR1 LNHNV, CDR2 YYDKDF (reference sequence). Trimming cost V 0 bases and J 4 bases, with 9 bases left between them. The CDR3 DNA is TGTGCCACCAGCAGAGATCATGGAGGAGAGACCCAGTACTTC. It encodes CATSRDHGGETQYF.

V and J are TRBV7-2 and TRBJ2-7, with 9 bases fitting TRBD2. CDR3 length: 14 amino acids. V lost 2 bases and J lost 8; bases outside the gene matches: 7. Germline CDR1 is SGHTA and CDR2 is FQGNSA. The CDR3 here is CASSLIAGESQQYF. The CDR3, as DNA: TGTGCCAGCAGCTTAATAGCGGGGGAATCACAGCAGTACTTC.